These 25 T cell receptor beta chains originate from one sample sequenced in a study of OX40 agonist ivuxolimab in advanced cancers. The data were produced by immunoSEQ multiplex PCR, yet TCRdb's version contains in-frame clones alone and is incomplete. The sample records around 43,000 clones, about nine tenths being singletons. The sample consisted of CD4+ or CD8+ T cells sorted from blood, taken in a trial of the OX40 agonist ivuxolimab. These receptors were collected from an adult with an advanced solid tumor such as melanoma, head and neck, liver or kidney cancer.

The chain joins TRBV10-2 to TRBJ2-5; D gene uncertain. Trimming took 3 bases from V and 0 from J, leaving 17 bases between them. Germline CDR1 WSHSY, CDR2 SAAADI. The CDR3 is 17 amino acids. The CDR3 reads CASSDRADPLYQETQYF. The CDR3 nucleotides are TGCGCCAGCAGTGACCGGGCAGACCCTCTGTACCAAGAGACCCAGTACTTC.

The CDR3: CASSPAGEIEAFF. The CDR3, as DNA: TGTGCCAGCAGCCCGGCGGGAGAAATTGAAGCTTTCTTT. V gene TRBV7-6 combines with J gene TRBJ1-1; no clear D. The CDR3 covers 13 residues. Germline V CDR1 and CDR2: SGHVS, FNYEAQ. Trimming removed 5 bases at V and 7 bases at J, with 14 bases between.

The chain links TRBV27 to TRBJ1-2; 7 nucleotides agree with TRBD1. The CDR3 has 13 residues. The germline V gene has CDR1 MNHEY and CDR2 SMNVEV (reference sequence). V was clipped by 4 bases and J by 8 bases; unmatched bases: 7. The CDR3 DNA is TGTGCCAGCAGTTCCACAGGGGCAGGGGGCTACACCTTC. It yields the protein CASSSTGAGGYTF.

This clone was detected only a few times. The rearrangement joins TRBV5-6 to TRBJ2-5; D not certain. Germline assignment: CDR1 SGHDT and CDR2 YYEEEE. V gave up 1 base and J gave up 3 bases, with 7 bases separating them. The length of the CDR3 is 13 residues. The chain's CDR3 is CASSLRIEETQYF. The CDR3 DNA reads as TGTGCCAGCAGCTTGCGGATAGAAGAGACCCAGTACTTC.

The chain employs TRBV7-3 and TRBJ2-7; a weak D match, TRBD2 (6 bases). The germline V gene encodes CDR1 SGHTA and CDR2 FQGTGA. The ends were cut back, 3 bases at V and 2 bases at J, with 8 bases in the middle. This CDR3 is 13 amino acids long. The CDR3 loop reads CASSLGGTYEQYF. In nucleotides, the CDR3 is TGTGCCAGCAGCTTGGGGGGTACCTACGAGCAGTACTTC.

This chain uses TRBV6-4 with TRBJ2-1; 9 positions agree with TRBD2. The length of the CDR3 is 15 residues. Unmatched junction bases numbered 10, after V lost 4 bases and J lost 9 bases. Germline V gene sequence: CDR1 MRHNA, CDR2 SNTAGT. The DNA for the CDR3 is TGTGCCAGCAGTGGGACTAGCGCTCCTCAAGGTGAGCAGTTCTTC. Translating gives CASSGTSAPQGEQFF.

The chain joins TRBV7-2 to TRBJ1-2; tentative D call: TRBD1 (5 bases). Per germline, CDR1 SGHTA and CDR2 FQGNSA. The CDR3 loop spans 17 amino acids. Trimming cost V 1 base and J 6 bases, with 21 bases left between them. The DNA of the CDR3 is TGTGCCAGCAGCTTAGTCGAGGGCGGCAACCGGGACGATGGCTACACCTTC. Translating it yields CASSLVEGGNRDDGYTF.

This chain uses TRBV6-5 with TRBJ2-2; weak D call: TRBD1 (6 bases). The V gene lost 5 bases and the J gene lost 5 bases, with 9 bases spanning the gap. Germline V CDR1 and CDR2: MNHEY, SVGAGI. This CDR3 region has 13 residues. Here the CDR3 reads CASSPGETGELFF. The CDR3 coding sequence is TGTGCCAGCAGTCCAGGGGAAACCGGGGAGCTGTTTTTT.

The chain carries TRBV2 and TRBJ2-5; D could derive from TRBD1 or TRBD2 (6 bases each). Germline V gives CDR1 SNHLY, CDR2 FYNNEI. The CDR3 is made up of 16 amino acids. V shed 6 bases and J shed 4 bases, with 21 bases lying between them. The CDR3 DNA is TGTGCCAGCAGACGTTATGGGGGGCCCTTGATAGAGACCCAGTACTTC. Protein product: CASRRYGGPLIETQYF.

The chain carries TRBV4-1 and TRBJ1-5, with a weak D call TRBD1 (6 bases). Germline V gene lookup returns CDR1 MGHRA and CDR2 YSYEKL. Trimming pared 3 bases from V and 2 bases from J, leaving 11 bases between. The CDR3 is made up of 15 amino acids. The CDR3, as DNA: TGCGCCAGCAGCCACGAACAGGGACGCAATCAGCCCCAGCATTTT. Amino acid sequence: CASSHEQGRNQPQHF.

The CDR3 region is CASSPSGEKLFF. The CDR3 DNA follows: TGTGCCAGCAGTCCCTCCGGTGAAAAACTGTTTTTT. J is TRBJ1-4 and V is TRBV6-6; D gene uncertain. Germline CDR1 reads MNHNY; CDR2 reads SVGAGI (reference sequence). The CDR3 extends over 12 amino acids. Trimming pared 5 bases from V and 7 bases from J, leaving 8 bases between.

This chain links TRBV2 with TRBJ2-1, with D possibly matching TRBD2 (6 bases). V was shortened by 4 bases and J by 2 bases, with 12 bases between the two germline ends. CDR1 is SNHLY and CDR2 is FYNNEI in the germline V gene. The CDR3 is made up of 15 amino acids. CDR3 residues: CASSGEEKTYNEQFF. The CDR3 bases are TGTGCCAGCAGTGGGGAGGAGAAGACCTACAATGAGCAGTTCTTC.

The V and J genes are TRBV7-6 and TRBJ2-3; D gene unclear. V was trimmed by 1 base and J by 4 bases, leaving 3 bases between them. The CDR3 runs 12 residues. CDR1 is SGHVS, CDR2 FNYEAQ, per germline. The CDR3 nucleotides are TGTGCCAGCAGCTTAGGGGCAGATACGCAGTATTTT. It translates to CASSLGADTQYF.

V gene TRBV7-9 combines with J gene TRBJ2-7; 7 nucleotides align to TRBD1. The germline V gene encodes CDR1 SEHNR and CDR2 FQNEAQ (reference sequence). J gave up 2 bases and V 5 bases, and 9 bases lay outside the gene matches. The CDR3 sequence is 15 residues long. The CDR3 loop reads CASSATGTAPYEQYF. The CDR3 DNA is TGTGCCAGCAGCGCTACAGGGACAGCTCCCTACGAGCAGTACTTC.

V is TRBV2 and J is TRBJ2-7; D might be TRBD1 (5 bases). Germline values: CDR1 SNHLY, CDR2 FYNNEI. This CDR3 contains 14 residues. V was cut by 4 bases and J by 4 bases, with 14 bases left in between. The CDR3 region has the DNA TGTGCCAGCAGTGGTTCAGGGTTTGGGTACGAGCAGTACTTC. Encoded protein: CASSGSGFGYEQYF.

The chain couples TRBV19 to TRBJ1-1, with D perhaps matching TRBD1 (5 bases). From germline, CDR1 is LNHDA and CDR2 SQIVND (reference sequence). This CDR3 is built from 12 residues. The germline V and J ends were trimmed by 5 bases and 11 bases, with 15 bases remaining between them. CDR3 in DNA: TGTGCCAGTAGTCGAGACAGATCAGTCGCTTTCTTT. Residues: CASSRDRSVAFF. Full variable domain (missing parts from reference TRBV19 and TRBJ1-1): DGGITQSPKYLFRKEGQNVTLSCEQNLNHDAMYWYRQDPGQGLRLIYYSQIVNDFQKGDIAEGYSVSREKKESFPLTVTSAQKNPTAFYLCASSRDRSVAFFGQGTRLTVV.

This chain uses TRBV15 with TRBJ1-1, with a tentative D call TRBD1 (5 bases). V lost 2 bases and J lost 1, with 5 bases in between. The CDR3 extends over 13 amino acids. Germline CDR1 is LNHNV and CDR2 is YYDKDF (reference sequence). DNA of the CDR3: TGTGCCACCAGCAGAAGGGGGAACACTGAAGCTTTCTTT. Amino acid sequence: CATSRRGNTEAFF.

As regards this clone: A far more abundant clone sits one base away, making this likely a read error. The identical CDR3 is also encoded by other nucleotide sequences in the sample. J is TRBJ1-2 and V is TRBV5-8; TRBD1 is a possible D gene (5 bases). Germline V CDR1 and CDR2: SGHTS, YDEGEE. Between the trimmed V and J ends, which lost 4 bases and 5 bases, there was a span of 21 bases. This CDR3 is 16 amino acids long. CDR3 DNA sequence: TGTGCCAGCAGCCAAGATAGGGGCCGGGCCCTGTATGGCTACACCTTC. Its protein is CASSQDRGRALYGYTF.

The CDR3 region has the DNA TGTGCCAGCAGAGAGGGGACTAGCACCCCCGGGGAGCTGTTTTTT. Amino acid sequence: CASREGTSTPGELFF. The chain couples TRBV6-5 to TRBJ2-2; 9 nucleotides line up with TRBD2. The CDR3 has 15 residues. Germline CDR1 MNHEY, CDR2 SVGAGI. The V gene end was trimmed by 6 bases and the J gene end by 6 bases; junction bases not matched to a gene: 8.

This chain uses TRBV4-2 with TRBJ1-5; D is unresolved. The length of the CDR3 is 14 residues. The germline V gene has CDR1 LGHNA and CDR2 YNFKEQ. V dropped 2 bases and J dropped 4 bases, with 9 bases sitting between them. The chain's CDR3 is CASSQWQVNQPQHF. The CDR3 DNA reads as TGTGCCAGCAGCCAATGGCAGGTTAATCAGCCCCAGCATTTT.

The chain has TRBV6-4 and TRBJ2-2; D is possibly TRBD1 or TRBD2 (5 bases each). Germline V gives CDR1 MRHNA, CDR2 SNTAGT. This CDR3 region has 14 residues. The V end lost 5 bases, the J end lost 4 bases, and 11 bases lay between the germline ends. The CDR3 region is CASSTEGSTGELFF. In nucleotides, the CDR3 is TGTGCCAGCAGTACCGAGGGGAGCACCGGGGAGCTGTTTTTT.

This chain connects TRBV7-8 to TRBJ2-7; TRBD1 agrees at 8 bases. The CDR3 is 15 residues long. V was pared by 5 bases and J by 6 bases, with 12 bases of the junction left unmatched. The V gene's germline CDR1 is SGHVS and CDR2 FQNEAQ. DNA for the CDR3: TGTGCCAGCAGCGCAACACAGGGGGTTTTTCGCGAGCAGTACTTC. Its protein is CASSATQGVFREQYF.

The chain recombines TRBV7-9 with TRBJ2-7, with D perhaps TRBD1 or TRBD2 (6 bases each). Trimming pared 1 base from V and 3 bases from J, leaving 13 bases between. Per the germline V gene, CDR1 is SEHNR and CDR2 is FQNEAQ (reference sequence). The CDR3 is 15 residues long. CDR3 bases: TGTGCCAGCAGCTTAGAGGGGGGATCGGTCTACGAGCAGTACTTC. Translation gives CASSLEGGSVYEQYF.

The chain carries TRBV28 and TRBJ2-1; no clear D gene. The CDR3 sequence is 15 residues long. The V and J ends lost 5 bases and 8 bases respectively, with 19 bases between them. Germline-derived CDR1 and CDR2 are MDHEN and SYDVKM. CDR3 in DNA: TGTGCCAGCAGTCCGGACGGTCCCCTCGGCGATGAGCAGTTCTTC. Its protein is CASSPDGPLGDEQFF.

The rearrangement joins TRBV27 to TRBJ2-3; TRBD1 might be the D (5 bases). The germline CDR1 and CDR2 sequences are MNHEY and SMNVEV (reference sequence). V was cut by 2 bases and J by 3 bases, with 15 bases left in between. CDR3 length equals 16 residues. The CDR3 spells CASSLPTDTNTDTQYF. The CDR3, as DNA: TGTGCCAGCAGTTTACCGACAGATACTAATACAGATACGCAGTATTTT.